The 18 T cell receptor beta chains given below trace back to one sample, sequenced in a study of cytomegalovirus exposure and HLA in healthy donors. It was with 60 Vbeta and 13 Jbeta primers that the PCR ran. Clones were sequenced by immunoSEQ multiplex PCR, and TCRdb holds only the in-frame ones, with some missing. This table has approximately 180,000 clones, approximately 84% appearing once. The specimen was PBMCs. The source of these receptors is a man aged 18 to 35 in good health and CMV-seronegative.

The CDR3 DNA sequence: TGTGCCAGCAGCTTGGAGAGGAGGAACACCGGGGAGCTGTTTTTT. As protein: CASSLERRNTGELFF. V and J are TRBV5-6 and TRBJ2-2; D is unresolved. Trimming took 0 bases from V and 1 from J, leaving 7 bases between them. The germline V gene encodes CDR1 SGHDT and CDR2 YYEEEE. The CDR3 has 15 residues.

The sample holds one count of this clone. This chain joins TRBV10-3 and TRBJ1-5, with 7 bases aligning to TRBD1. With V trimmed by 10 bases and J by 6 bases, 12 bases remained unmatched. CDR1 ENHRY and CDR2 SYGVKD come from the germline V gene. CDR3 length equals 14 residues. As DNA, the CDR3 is TGTGCCACCGACGGAAGGGGGCACGGTCAGCCCCAGCATTTT. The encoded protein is CATDGRGHGQPQHF.

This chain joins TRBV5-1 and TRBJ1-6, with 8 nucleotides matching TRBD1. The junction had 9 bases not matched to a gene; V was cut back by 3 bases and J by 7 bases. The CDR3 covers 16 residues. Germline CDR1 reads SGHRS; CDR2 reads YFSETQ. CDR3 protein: CASSSISDRDNSPLHF. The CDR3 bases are TGCGCCAGCAGCTCGATATCGGACAGGGACAATTCACCCCTCCACTTT.

The CDR3 DNA follows: TGTGCCTGGAGTGTAGGCTCGCGCAGGGCTGGAAACACCATATATTTT. Translation gives CAWSVGSRRAGNTIYF. The chain employs TRBV30 and TRBJ1-3, with D possibly TRBD1 on 5 matching bases. Trimming shortened V by 0 bases and J by 2 bases, and 14 bases separated the two germline ends. The CDR3 totals 16 residues. Germline V CDR1 and CDR2: GTSNPN, SVGIG (reference sequence).

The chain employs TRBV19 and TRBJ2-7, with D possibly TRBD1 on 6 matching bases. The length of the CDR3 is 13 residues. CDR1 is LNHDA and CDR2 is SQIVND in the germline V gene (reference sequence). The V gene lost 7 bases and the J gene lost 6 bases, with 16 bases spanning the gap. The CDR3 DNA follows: TGTGCCAGTAACGCAGGGGATGGTGGCGAGCAGTACTTC. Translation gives CASNAGDGGEQYF.

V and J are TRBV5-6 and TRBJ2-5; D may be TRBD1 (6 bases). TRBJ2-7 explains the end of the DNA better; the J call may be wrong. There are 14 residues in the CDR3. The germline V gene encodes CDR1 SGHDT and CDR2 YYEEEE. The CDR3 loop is CASSVLTGPYEQYF. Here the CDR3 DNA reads TGTGCCAGCAGCGTCCTGACAGGCCCCTACGAGCAGTACTTC.

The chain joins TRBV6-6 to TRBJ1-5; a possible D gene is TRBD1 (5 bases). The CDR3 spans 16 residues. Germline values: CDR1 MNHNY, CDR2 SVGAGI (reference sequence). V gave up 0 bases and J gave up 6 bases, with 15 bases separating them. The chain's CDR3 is CASSYSSRVIRQPQHF. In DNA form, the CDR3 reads TGTGCCAGCAGTTACTCGAGCAGGGTGATACGTCAGCCCCAGCATTTT.

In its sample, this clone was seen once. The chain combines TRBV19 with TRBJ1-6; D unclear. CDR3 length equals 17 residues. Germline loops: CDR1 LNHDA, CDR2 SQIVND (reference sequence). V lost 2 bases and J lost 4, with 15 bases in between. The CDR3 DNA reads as TGTGCCAGTAGTATAAGGCGGGAGACGGCGTATAATTCACCCCTCCACTTT. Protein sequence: CASSIRRETAYNSPLHF.

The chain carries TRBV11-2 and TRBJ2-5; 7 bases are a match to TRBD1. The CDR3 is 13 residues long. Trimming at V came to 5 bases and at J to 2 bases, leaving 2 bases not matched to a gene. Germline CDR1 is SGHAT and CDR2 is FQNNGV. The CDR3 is CASSRDRQETQYF. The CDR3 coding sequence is TGTGCCAGCAGCCGGGACAGACAAGAGACCCAGTACTTC.

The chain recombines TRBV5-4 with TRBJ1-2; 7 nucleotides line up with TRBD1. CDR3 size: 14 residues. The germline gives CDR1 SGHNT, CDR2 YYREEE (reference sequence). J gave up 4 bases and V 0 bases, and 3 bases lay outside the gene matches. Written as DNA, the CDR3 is TGTGCCAGCAGCTTGGGACAGGGATTCTATGGCTACACCTTC. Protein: CASSLGQGFYGYTF.

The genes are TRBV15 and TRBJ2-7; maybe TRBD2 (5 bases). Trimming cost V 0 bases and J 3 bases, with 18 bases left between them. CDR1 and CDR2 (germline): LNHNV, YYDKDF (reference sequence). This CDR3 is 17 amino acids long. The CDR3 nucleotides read TGTGCCACCAGCAGAGATTACGGGCTAGCTCGAGACTACGAGCAGTACTTC. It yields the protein CATSRDYGLARDYEQYF.

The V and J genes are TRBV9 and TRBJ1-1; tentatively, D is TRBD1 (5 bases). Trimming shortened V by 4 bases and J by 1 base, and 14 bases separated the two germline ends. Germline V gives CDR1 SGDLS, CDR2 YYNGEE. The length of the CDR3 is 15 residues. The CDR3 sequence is CASSPRKTENTEAFF. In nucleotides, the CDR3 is TGTGCCAGCAGCCCACGGAAGACAGAGAACACTGAAGCTTTCTTT.

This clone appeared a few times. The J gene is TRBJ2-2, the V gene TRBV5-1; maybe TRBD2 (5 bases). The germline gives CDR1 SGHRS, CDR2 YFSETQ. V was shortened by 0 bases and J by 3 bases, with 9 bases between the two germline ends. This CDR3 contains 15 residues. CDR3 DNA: TGCGCCAGCAGCTTGGCGGGGTCGGACACCGGGGAGCTGTTTTTT. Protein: CASSLAGSDTGELFF.

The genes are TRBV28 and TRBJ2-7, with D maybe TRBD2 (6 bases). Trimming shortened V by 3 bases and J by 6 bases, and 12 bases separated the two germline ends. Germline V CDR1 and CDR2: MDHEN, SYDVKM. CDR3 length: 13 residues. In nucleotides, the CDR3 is TGTGCCAGCAGTTTGGCGGGGCCGGGCGAGCAGTACTTC. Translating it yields CASSLAGPGEQYF.

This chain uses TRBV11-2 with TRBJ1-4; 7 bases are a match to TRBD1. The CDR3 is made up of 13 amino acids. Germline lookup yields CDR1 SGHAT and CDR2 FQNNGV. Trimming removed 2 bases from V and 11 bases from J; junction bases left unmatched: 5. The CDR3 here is CASSLKQGPKLFF. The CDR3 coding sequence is TGTGCCAGCAGCTTAAAACAGGGGCCGAAACTGTTTTTT.

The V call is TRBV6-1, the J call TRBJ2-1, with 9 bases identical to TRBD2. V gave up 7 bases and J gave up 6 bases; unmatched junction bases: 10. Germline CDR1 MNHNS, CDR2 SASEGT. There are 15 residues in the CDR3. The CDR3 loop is CASITGTSPPNEQFF. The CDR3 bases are TGTGCCAGCATTACCGGGACTAGCCCCCCCAATGAGCAGTTCTTC.

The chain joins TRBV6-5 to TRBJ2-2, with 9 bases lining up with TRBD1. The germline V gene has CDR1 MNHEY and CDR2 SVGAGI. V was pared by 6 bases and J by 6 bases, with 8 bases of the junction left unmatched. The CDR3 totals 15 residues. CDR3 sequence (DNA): TGTGCCAGCAGACAACAGGGGGCGACGGCCGGGGAGCTGTTTTTT. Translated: CASRQQGATAGELFF.

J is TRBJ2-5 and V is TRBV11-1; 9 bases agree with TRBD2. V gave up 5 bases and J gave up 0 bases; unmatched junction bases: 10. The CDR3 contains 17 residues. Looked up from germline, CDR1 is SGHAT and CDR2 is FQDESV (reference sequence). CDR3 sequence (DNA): TGTGCCAGCAGCCGCATCGGGACTAGCATTTACCAAGAGACCCAGTACTTC. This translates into CASSRIGTSIYQETQYF.